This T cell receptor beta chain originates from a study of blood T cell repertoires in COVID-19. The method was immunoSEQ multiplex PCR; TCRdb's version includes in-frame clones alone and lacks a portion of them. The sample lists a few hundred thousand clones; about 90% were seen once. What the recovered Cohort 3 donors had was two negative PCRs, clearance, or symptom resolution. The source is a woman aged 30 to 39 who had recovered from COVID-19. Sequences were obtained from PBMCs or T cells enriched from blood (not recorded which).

This CDR3 reads CASSQPQDRGTRNTIYF. DNA for the CDR3: TGTGCCAGCAGCCAACCCCAGGACAGGGGTACGAGAAACACCATATATTTT. The chain couples TRBV4-2 to TRBJ1-3; 9 nucleotides line up with TRBD1. Unmatched junction bases numbered 10, after V lost 2 bases and J lost 5 bases. The CDR3 is 17 amino acids. Germline values: CDR1 LGHNA, CDR2 YNFKEQ.